A single sample is the source of the 28 T cell receptor beta chains below, sequenced in a study of shared clonotypes between healthy human individuals. Sequenced by immunoSEQ multiplex PCR; TCRdb stores in-frame clones only, minus some. The sample yields more than 850,000 clones, 75% to 80% seen once. The sample taken for sequencing was memory CD4+ T cells from PBMCs. Subset here: CD45RA-negative fraction. These receptors all stem from a man aged 18 to 29 in good health. Some clones in this sample may be carry-over from other donors' samples.

The chain employs TRBV5-4 and TRBJ1-1; D gene uncertain. Trimming shortened V by 7 bases and J by 1 base, and 11 bases separated the two germline ends. Germline loops: CDR1 SGHNT, CDR2 YYREEE (reference sequence). The CDR3 has 13 amino acids. The CDR3 DNA sequence: TGTGCCAGCGGATACCCGGGGAACACTGAAGCTTTCTTT. It encodes CASGYPGNTEAFF. Full variable domain (remainder filled in from reference TRBV5-4 and TRBJ1-1): ETGVTQSPTHLIKTRGQQVTLRCSSQSGHNTVSWYQQALGQGPQFIFQYYREEENGRGNFPPRFSGLQFPNYSSELNVNALELDDSALYLCASGYPGNTEAFFGQGTRLTVV.

This chain joins TRBV5-1 and TRBJ2-7, with D possibly being TRBD2 (5 bases). V was pared by 3 bases and J by 7 bases, with 17 bases between. CDR3 length equals 14 residues. Germline CDR1 SGHRS, CDR2 YFSETQ. The chain's CDR3 is CASSSGLERGEQYF. As DNA, the CDR3 is TGCGCCAGCAGCTCCGGACTGGAGAGAGGAGAGCAGTACTTC.

J is TRBJ2-7 and V is TRBV28; D gene ambiguous. Trimming left V 10 bases short and J 4 bases short, with 23 bases between. Germline CDR1 and CDR2: MDHEN and SYDVKM. The CDR3 spans 15 residues. This CDR3 is CATLTRWKSKYEQYF. DNA of the CDR3: TGTGCCACTCTTACCAGGTGGAAGAGTAAATACGAGCAGTACTTC.

This clone was seen a handful of times. The chain links TRBV4-1 to TRBJ1-2, with TRBD1 matching 10 bases. J lost 8 bases, V lost 2 bases, and 8 bases had no gene match. The CDR3 is 15 residues long. Germline V gives CDR1 MGHRA, CDR2 YSYEKL. As DNA, the CDR3 is TGCGCCAGCAGCCAAAATCCGGGACAGGGGCTCGGCTACACCTTC. Translating gives CASSQNPGQGLGYTF.

The chain has TRBV18 and TRBJ2-2; TRBD1 aligns across 7 bases. Losses at the gene ends were 8 bases for V and 2 bases for J; bases not matched to a gene: 5. The CDR3 length is 14 residues. CDR1 KGHSH and CDR2 LQKENI come from the germline V gene. The CDR3 protein is CASNGQANTGELFF. The CDR3 DNA sequence: TGTGCCAGCAATGGACAGGCTAACACCGGGGAGCTGTTTTTT.

The V and J genes are TRBV4-1 and TRBJ2-3, with no clear D. V was cut by 0 bases and J by 2 bases, with 12 bases left in between. Germline values: CDR1 MGHRA, CDR2 YSYEKL. CDR3 length: 16 residues. The CDR3 reads CASSQEWSYSTDTQYF. Here the CDR3 DNA reads TGCGCCAGCAGCCAAGAGTGGAGCTACTCCACAGATACGCAGTATTTT.

The rearrangement joins TRBV25-1 to TRBJ2-7; possible D gene TRBD2, 6 bases. V was cut by 9 bases and J by 7 bases, with 16 bases left in between. The CDR3 has 12 residues. CDR1 is MGHDK, CDR2 SYGVNS, per germline. This chain's CDR3 is CASGGTIVEQYF. As DNA, the CDR3 is TGTGCCAGTGGGGGGACCATCGTTGAGCAGTACTTC.

V is TRBV7-3 and J is TRBJ2-1, with D unresolved. Germline lookup yields CDR1 SGHTA and CDR2 FQGTGA. This CDR3 has 13 amino acids. V was pared by 3 bases and J by 5 bases, with 8 bases between. The CDR3 loop reads CASSLAENNEQFF. In DNA form, the CDR3 reads TGTGCCAGCAGCTTGGCCGAAAACAATGAGCAGTTCTTC. The complete variable domain, with remaining parts taken from reference TRBV7-3 and TRBJ2-1, reads GAGVSQTPSNKVTEKGKYVELRCDPISGHTALYWYRQSLGQGPEFLIYFQGTGAADDSGLPNDRFFAVRPEGSVSTLKIQRTERGDSAVYLCASSLAENNEQFFGPGTRLTVL.

This chain connects TRBV6-4 to TRBJ1-2, with D possibly TRBD1 on 6 matching bases. The CDR3 is 15 amino acids. V lost 4 bases to trimming and J lost 4 bases, with 16 bases between them. Germline loops: CDR1 MRHNA, CDR2 SNTAGT. In DNA, the CDR3 is TGTGCCAGCAGTGCAGGGCCCCGGGGGGCCTATGGCTACACCTTC. Amino acids: CASSAGPRGAYGYTF.

This sequence joins TRBV6-1 and TRBJ2-5; D is unresolved. Trimming took off 4 bases at V and 1 base at J, with 7 bases between the two ends. The CDR3 is made up of 13 amino acids. Germline V gives CDR1 MNHNS, CDR2 SASEGT. DNA of the CDR3: TGTGCCAGCAGTGTCGGCCTCCAAGAGACCCAGTACTTC. Translating gives CASSVGLQETQYF.

CDR3 sequence reads: CASSSDTASYEQYF. CDR3 nucleotides: TGTGCCAGCAGCTCCGACACGGCCTCCTACGAGCAGTACTTC. The chain links TRBV5-6 to TRBJ2-7; D is undetermined. Trimming took 3 bases from V and 0 from J, leaving 10 bases between them. The CDR3 covers 14 residues. From germline, CDR1 is SGHDT and CDR2 YYEEEE.

J is TRBJ1-1 and V is TRBV7-2; the match to TRBD1 covers 7 bases. The CDR3 has 16 residues. Germline assignment: CDR1 SGHTA and CDR2 FQGNSA. V lost 4 bases, J lost 2 bases, and 10 bases stayed unmatched. This chain's CDR3 is CASSWGFGTANTEAFF. CDR3 sequence (DNA): TGTGCCAGCAGCTGGGGATTCGGGACAGCCAACACTGAAGCTTTCTTT.

The V and J genes are TRBV7-7 and TRBJ2-7; 7 nucleotides agree with TRBD1. The CDR3 sequence is 13 residues long. In germline, CDR1 is SSHAT, CDR2 FNYEAQ (reference sequence). V was pared by 5 bases and J by 3 bases, with 4 bases of the junction left unmatched. CDR3: CASSQGQFYEQYF. In nucleotides, the CDR3 is TGTGCCAGCAGCCAGGGACAGTTCTACGAGCAGTACTTC.

This clone was observed a few times. A read error is possible here, since a much larger clone lies one base away. This same CDR3 is encoded by further DNA sequences in the sample. This chain joins TRBV18 and TRBJ2-1, with D uncertain. The CDR3 has 11 amino acids. Germline CDR1 is KGHSH and CDR2 is LQKENI. V dropped 2 bases and J dropped 5 bases, with 1 base sitting between them. CDR3 in amino acids: CASSPDNEQFF. The CDR3 DNA follows: TGTGCCAGCTCACCAGACAATGAGCAGTTCTTC.

The chain employs TRBV11-2 and TRBJ1-4; D gene ambiguous. The CDR3 is 13 residues long. V lost 0 bases, J lost 6 bases, and 5 bases lay in between. Germline CDR1 is SGHAT and CDR2 is FQNNGV. The CDR3 nucleotides read TGTGCCAGCAGCTTAGATCGGTATGAAAAACTGTTTTTT. Translating it yields CASSLDRYEKLFF. Variable domain in full (rest from reference TRBV11-2 and TRBJ1-4): EAGVAQSPRYKIIEKRQSVAFWCNPISGHATLYWYQQILGQGPKLLIQFQNNGVVDDSQLPKDRFSAERLKGVDSTLKIQPAKLEDSAVYLCASSLDRYEKLFFGSGTQLSVL.

Turning to this clone: This same CDR3 is encoded by further DNA sequences in the sample. V usage is TRBV4-2 and J usage is TRBJ2-7; 10 bases fit TRBD2. The CDR3 runs to 14 residues. The V and J ends lost 1 base and 7 bases, in that order; junction bases with no gene match: 4. Looked up from germline, CDR1 is LGHNA and CDR2 is YNFKEQ. Here the CDR3 reads CASSQGTSGYEQYF. As DNA, the CDR3 is TGTGCCAGCAGCCAAGGGACTAGCGGTTATGAGCAGTACTTC.

This clone was found once. J is TRBJ2-6 and V is TRBV27, with 8 positions matching TRBD1. V trimming: 5 bases; J trimming: 4 bases; junction bases outside the gene matches: 25. Germline V gene sequence: CDR1 MNHEY, CDR2 SMNVEV (reference sequence). The CDR3 consists of 22 residues. CDR3 residues: CASSPRGFWGQASGMGANVLTF. CDR3 coding DNA: TGTGCCAGCAGTCCCAGGGGGTTCTGGGGACAGGCGTCGGGGATGGGGGCCAACGTCCTGACTTTC.

V is TRBV11-2 and J is TRBJ1-1; no firm D call. The CDR3 has 15 residues. The germline V gene has CDR1 SGHAT and CDR2 FQNNGV. Trimming stripped 1 base from V and 7 bases from J, with 16 bases between. In DNA form, the CDR3 reads TGTGCCAGCAGCTTAGGAGCACCCAGGTCGAGTGAAGCTTTCTTT. This translates into CASSLGAPRSSEAFF.

This clone was observed a few times. V gene TRBV6-1 combines with J gene TRBJ2-7; TRBD1 matches at 10 bases. This CDR3 region has 14 residues. CDR1 is MNHNS, CDR2 SASEGT, per germline. V shed 8 bases and J 4 bases; nucleotides not matched to a gene: 8. The CDR3, as DNA: TGTGCCAGCTTGTCTAGACAGGGGGCTTACGAGCAGTACTTC. It is translated as CASLSRQGAYEQYF.

The rearrangement joins TRBV27 to TRBJ2-3; TRBD2 is a possible D gene (5 bases). Germline values: CDR1 MNHEY, CDR2 SMNVEV (reference sequence). The CDR3 extends over 17 amino acids. V was trimmed by 0 bases and J by 2 bases, leaving 15 bases between them. CDR3 nucleotide sequence: TGTGCCAGCAGTTTATCCGGGCCATCCGGGGACACAGATACGCAGTATTTT. Its protein is CASSLSGPSGDTDTQYF.

The V call is TRBV7-2, the J call TRBJ2-3; perhaps TRBD1 as D (6 bases). Trimming left V 6 bases short and J 3 bases short, with 16 bases between. Germline CDR1 SGHTA, CDR2 FQGNSA. The length of the CDR3 is 15 residues. CDR3 residues: CASSHYRVLTDTQYF. Written as DNA, the CDR3 is TGTGCCAGCAGTCATTACAGGGTCTTGACAGATACGCAGTATTTT.

The chain has TRBV28 and TRBJ1-6, with a tentative D call TRBD1 (5 bases). Germline V gene lookup returns CDR1 MDHEN and CDR2 SYDVKM. The germline V and J ends were trimmed by 7 bases and 5 bases, with 12 bases remaining between them. The CDR3 has 14 amino acids. The CDR3 DNA reads TGTGCCAGCACCACGCTGACAGATAATTCACCCCTCCACTTT. The encoded protein is CASTTLTDNSPLHF.

The chain recombines TRBV11-2 with TRBJ1-4; 10 nucleotides match TRBD1. CDR1 is SGHAT and CDR2 is FQNNGV in the germline V gene. This CDR3 contains 14 residues. V trimming: 3 bases; J trimming: 8 bases; junction bases outside the gene matches: 3. This CDR3 is CASSLGQGWEKLFF. CDR3 nucleotides: TGTGCCAGCAGCTTGGGACAGGGGTGGGAAAAACTGTTTTTT.

The chain has TRBV5-1 and TRBJ2-6; D is ambiguous. Trimming took 1 base from V and 0 from J, leaving 8 bases between them. CDR1 is SGHRS, CDR2 YFSETQ, per germline. This CDR3 contains 16 residues. The CDR3 loop is CASSLTVFSGANVLTF. DNA of the CDR3: TGCGCCAGCAGCTTGACTGTCTTCTCTGGGGCCAACGTCCTGACTTTC.

This rearrangement joins TRBV18 to TRBJ2-2; D ambiguous. CDR1 and CDR2 from the germline V gene are KGHSH and LQKENI. The CDR3 has 14 residues. The germline V and J ends were trimmed by 4 bases and 2 bases, with 8 bases remaining between them. In nucleotides, the CDR3 is TGTGCCAGCTCACTCAACCTAAACACCGGGGAGCTGTTTTTT. Amino acids: CASSLNLNTGELFF.

This sequence joins TRBV10-1 and TRBJ1-1; maybe TRBD1 (5 bases). CDR3 length: 13 residues. From germline, CDR1 is WNHNN and CDR2 SYGVQD (reference sequence). Trimming took off 6 bases at V and 1 base at J, with 9 bases between the two ends. Here the CDR3 DNA reads TGCGCCAGCAGGGAGGGGCCGAACACTGAAGCTTTCTTT. Its translation is CASREGPNTEAFF.

This clone appeared once. This chain uses TRBV19 with TRBJ2-2; D is unclear. Germline CDR1 and CDR2: LNHDA and SQIVND (reference sequence). Trimming shortened V by 3 bases and J by 1 base, and 9 bases separated the two germline ends. This CDR3 has 15 amino acids. The CDR3 DNA follows: TGTGCCAGTAGTATTTTGGAGCGGAACACCGGGGAGCTGTTTTTT. This sequence encodes CASSILERNTGELFF.

As regards this clone: Mismatch with germline at one junction end may stem from a read error. V and J are TRBV6-5 and TRBJ2-1; 11 nucleotides match TRBD2. Germline CDR1 reads MNHEY; CDR2 reads SVGAGI. The CDR3 loop spans 14 amino acids. CDR3 sequence: CASRGLAGYSEQFF. As DNA, the CDR3 is TGTGCCAGCAGAGGACTAGCGGGCTACAGTGAGCAGTTCTTC.